The 17 T cell receptor beta chains below were found in one sample sequenced in a study of blood T cell repertoires in COVID-19. Sequencing was performed with immunoSEQ multiplex PCR; in TCRdb, only in-frame clones are kept and a portion is missing. The sample records about 76,000 clones, more than 75% being singletons. The source material was peripheral blood. The receptors derive from a human donor in a cohort sampled during active COVID-19.

The chain employs TRBV5-1 and TRBJ1-2; TRBD1 might be the D (5 bases). Per the germline V gene, CDR1 is SGHRS and CDR2 is YFSETQ. This CDR3 has 15 amino acids. Trimming pared 2 bases from V and 6 bases from J, leaving 17 bases between. The CDR3 is CASSFWEGRKDGYTF. In DNA form, the CDR3 reads TGCGCCAGCAGCTTCTGGGAGGGGAGGAAGGATGGCTACACCTTC.

This clone showed up just a few times. The chain is built from TRBV6-6 and TRBJ2-3; 8 positions match TRBD2. The CDR3 runs to 15 residues. From germline, CDR1 is MNHNY and CDR2 SVGAGI (reference sequence). The junction had 6 bases not matched to a gene; V was cut back by 5 bases and J by 2 bases. For the CDR3, the DNA is TGTGCCAGCAGTCAGGGAGCGGGGGTCACAGATACGCAGTATTTT. Its protein is CASSQGAGVTDTQYF.

The rearrangement uses TRBV6-5 and TRBJ2-7; 9 bases line up with TRBD1. This CDR3 is built from 14 residues. The J segment lost 5 bases and the V segment lost 8 bases, leaving 10 bases of the junction unmatched. CDR1 and CDR2 from the germline V gene are MNHEY and SVGAGI. The chain's CDR3 is CASAPGQGPHEQYF. The DNA of the CDR3 is TGTGCCAGCGCTCCGGGACAGGGTCCCCACGAGCAGTACTTC.

The chain is built from TRBV6-5 and TRBJ1-6, with D uncertain. Germline V gene data show CDR1 as MNHEY and CDR2 as SVGAGI. Trimming took 0 bases from V and 6 from J, leaving 6 bases between them. The CDR3 is 14 amino acids. The chain's CDR3 is CASSYSTGNSPLHF. The DNA of the CDR3 is TGTGCCAGCAGTTACTCGACGGGTAATTCACCCCTCCACTTT.

V gene TRBV12-3 or TRBV12-4 combines with J gene TRBJ2-4; possible D gene TRBD2, 6 bases. The CDR3 has 13 amino acids. V was clipped by 4 bases and J by 9 bases, with 13 bases between them. CDR3 nucleotide sequence: TGTGCCAGCAGTTACGGGGGTCAGGGCATTCAGTACTTC. It specifies CASSYGGQGIQYF.

This clone was detected only once. Other DNA sequences in this specimen translate into the identical CDR3. J is TRBJ1-2 and V is TRBV12-3 or TRBV12-4, with 8 bases aligning to TRBD1. There are 13 residues in the CDR3. Trimming took 5 bases from V and 4 from J; bases not matched to a gene: 3. The CDR3: CASSPTGVYGYTF. CDR3 DNA sequence: TGTGCCAGCAGTCCGACAGGGGTCTATGGCTACACCTTC.

The chain combines TRBV7-9 with TRBJ2-2, with 7 bases fitting TRBD1. CDR3 length: 15 residues. CDR1 is SEHNR, CDR2 FQNEAQ, per germline (reference sequence). V lost 5 bases, J lost 1 base, and 4 bases stayed unmatched. The DNA for the CDR3 is TGTGCCAGCAGCGAACAGGGGTTGAACACCGGGGAGCTGTTTTTT. This encodes CASSEQGLNTGELFF.

The gene calls are TRBV6-5 and TRBJ2-7; possibly TRBD1 for D (6 bases). The CDR3 covers 15 residues. Germline V lookup: CDR1 MNHEY, CDR2 SVGAGI. V was clipped by 0 bases and J by 0 bases, with 9 bases between them. CDR3 bases: TGTGCCAGCAGTTACTCGAGGGACACCTCCTACGAGCAGTACTTC. Encoded protein: CASSYSRDTSYEQYF.

This clone was counted only a few times. The chain combines TRBV3-1 (or the pseudogene TRBV3-2) with TRBJ1-6; no clear D gene. Germline V gene lookup returns CDR1 LGHDT and CDR2 YNNKEL (reference sequence). V was shortened by 5 bases and J by 8 bases, with 7 bases between the two germline ends. The CDR3 is made up of 12 amino acids. CDR3 residues: CASSNSYSPLHF. The CDR3 coding sequence is TGTGCCAGCAGCAACAGCTATTCACCCCTCCACTTT.

The CDR3 DNA is TGCGCCAGCAGCTTCCGGGACAGCCACTACGAGCAGTACTTC. As protein: CASSFRDSHYEQYF. This rearrangement joins TRBV5-1 to TRBJ2-7; the match to TRBD1 covers 7 bases. The CDR3 totals 14 residues. Germline values: CDR1 SGHRS, CDR2 YFSETQ. J gave up 3 bases and V 2 bases, and 5 bases lay outside the gene matches.

The genes are TRBV6-5 and TRBJ1-5; 7 positions match TRBD1. The germline CDR1 and CDR2 sequences are MNHEY and SVGAGI. Germline trimming cut 5 bases from V and 4 bases from J; bases unmatched to any gene: 5. This CDR3 comprises 14 residues. The CDR3 spells CASSQTGSNQPQHF. For the CDR3, the DNA is TGTGCCAGCAGTCAGACAGGGTCGAATCAGCCCCAGCATTTT.

The chain has TRBV5-1 and TRBJ2-3, with 9 bases identical to TRBD2. J was trimmed by 1 base and V by 5 bases; bases with no gene match: 5. The CDR3 is 15 amino acids. Germline V gives CDR1 SGHRS, CDR2 YFSETQ. The CDR3 sequence: CASSGGGAGTDTQYF. Here the CDR3 DNA reads TGCGCCAGCAGTGGCGGGGGGGCTGGCACAGATACGCAGTATTTT.

The rearrangement uses TRBV9 and TRBJ1-3, with TRBD1 as a possible D gene (5 bases). V dropped 4 bases and J dropped 4 bases, with 15 bases sitting between them. The CDR3 is 15 residues long. Germline lookup yields CDR1 SGDLS and CDR2 YYNGEE. CDR3 region: CASSSRQSKGNTIYF. CDR3 DNA sequence: TGTGCCAGCAGCTCTCGACAGAGCAAGGGAAACACCATATATTTT.

The genes are TRBV2 and TRBJ2-2; D is unclear. V was trimmed by 8 bases and J by 1 base, leaving 14 bases between them. From germline, CDR1 is SNHLY and CDR2 FYNNEI. CDR3 length equals 15 residues. The CDR3 spells CASFGSYRNTGELFF. The CDR3 DNA follows: TGTGCCAGCTTTGGCTCGTACAGGAACACCGGGGAGCTGTTTTTT.

The genes are TRBV6-5 and TRBJ2-7; TRBD1 is a possible D gene (6 bases). V lost 1 base to trimming and J lost 4 bases, with 14 bases between them. In germline, CDR1 is MNHEY, CDR2 SVGAGI. This CDR3 region has 15 residues. CDR3 coding DNA: TGTGCCAGCAGTTACTATACCGGGACAATTTACGAGCAGTACTTC. Its protein is CASSYYTGTIYEQYF.

The rearrangement uses TRBV10-3 and TRBJ1-1; D unclear. Germline-derived CDR1 and CDR2 are ENHRY and SYGVKD. The CDR3 is 15 residues long. Trimming removed 3 bases from V and 4 bases from J, with 15 bases in between. CDR3 region: CAISEFGIGSTEAFF. The CDR3 DNA reads TGTGCCATCAGTGAATTCGGGATAGGTAGCACTGAAGCTTTCTTT.

The J gene is TRBJ2-7, the V gene TRBV5-1, with 9 bases lining up with TRBD1. J was trimmed by 5 bases and V by 4 bases; bases with no gene match: 7. This CDR3 contains 14 residues. Germline lookup yields CDR1 SGHRS and CDR2 YFSETQ. The CDR3 protein is CASSIGQGTDEQYF. The CDR3 DNA is TGCGCCAGCAGCATTGGACAGGGGACTGACGAGCAGTACTTC.